The 6 T cell receptor beta chains reported below all come from one sample, sequenced in a study of blood T cell repertoires in COVID-19. Assay used: immunoSEQ multiplex PCR; TCRdb lists only in-frame clones, some missing. In the table there are some 66,000 clones, about 91% of which are singletons. Input material: peripheral blood. The receptors derive from a human donor in a cohort sampled during active COVID-19.

V usage is TRBV6-5 and J usage is TRBJ1-6; TRBD1 agrees at 7 bases. The CDR3 is 14 amino acids. Germline CDR1 and CDR2: MNHEY and SVGAGI. V gave up 5 bases and J gave up 8 bases; unmatched junction bases: 6. Here the CDR3 reads CASSRTGVYSPLHF. CDR3 coding DNA: TGTGCCAGCAGTCGAACAGGGGTTTATTCACCCCTCCACTTT.

This rearrangement joins TRBV18 to TRBJ1-3; the D gene is possibly TRBD1 (6 bases). The germline CDR1 and CDR2 sequences are KGHSH and LQKENI. The V end was cut by 2 bases, the J end by 3 bases, with 14 bases between. The CDR3 is made up of 16 amino acids. The CDR3 sequence is CASSPTGWVSGNTIYF. CDR3 in DNA: TGTGCCAGCTCACCAACAGGGTGGGTCAGTGGAAACACCATATATTTT.

The chain uses TRBV10-3 and TRBJ2-1; 11 bases agree with TRBD2. There are 18 residues in the CDR3. Germline V gene lookup returns CDR1 ENHRY and CDR2 SYGVKD. The V and J ends lost 0 bases and 2 bases, in that order; junction bases with no gene match: 6. The CDR3 coding sequence is TGTGCCATCAGTGAGTCGGCGGTAGCGGGAGGGACCTACAATGAGCAGTTCTTC. It translates to CAISESAVAGGTYNEQFF.

The chain recombines TRBV29-1 with TRBJ1-2; possibly TRBD1 for D (6 bases). The CDR3 totals 12 residues. Trimming cost V 7 bases and J 3 bases, with 12 bases left between them. The germline gives CDR1 SQVTM, CDR2 ANQGSEA. The CDR3 sequence is CSARTDYYGYTF. The CDR3 bases are TGCAGCGCTAGGACAGACTACTATGGCTACACCTTC.

This rearrangement joins TRBV6-5 to TRBJ1-2; 8 bases are shared with TRBD1. Trimming at V came to 2 bases and at J to 2 bases, leaving 4 bases not matched to a gene. This CDR3 has 15 residues. Germline V lookup: CDR1 MNHEY, CDR2 SVGAGI. The CDR3 DNA reads TGTGCCAGCAGTTACAGGACAGGGTCCAACTATGGCTACACCTTC. Its protein product is CASSYRTGSNYGYTF.

The V gene is TRBV10-3, the J gene TRBJ2-7, with 10 nucleotides matching TRBD1. V lost 6 bases and J lost 2; bases outside the gene matches: 4. This CDR3 comprises 14 residues. From germline, CDR1 is ENHRY and CDR2 SYGVKD. This CDR3 reads CAIRGQGRTYEQYF. CDR3 bases: TGTGCCATCAGGGGACAGGGGCGGACCTACGAGCAGTACTTC.